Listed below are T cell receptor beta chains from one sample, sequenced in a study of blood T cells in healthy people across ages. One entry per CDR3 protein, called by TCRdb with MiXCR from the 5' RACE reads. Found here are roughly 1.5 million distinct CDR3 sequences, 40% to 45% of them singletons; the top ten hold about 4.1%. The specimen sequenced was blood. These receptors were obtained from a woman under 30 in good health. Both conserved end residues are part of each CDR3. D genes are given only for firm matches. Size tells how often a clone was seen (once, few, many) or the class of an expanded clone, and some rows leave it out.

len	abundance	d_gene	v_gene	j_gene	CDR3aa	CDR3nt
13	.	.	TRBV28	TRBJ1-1	CASVGRENTEAFF	TGTGCCAGTGTTGGGAGGGAGAACACTGAAGCTTTCTTT
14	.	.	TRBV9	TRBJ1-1	CASSGLFDSSEAFF	TGTGCCAGCAGCGGCCTGTTCGACAGTTCTGAAGCTTTCTTT
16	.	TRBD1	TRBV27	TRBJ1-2	CASSLFGQGMGYGYTF	TGTGCCAGCAGTTTATTTGGACAGGGGATGGGCTATGGCTACACCTTC
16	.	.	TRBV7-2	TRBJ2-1	CASSPANWYSYNEQFF	TGTGCCAGCAGCCCAGCCAACTGGTATTCCTACAATGAGCAGTTCTTC
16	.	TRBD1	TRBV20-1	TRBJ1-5	CSASSQGVLSNQPQHF	TGCAGTGCTAGCTCTCAGGGGGTACTTTCCAATCAGCCCCAGCATTTT
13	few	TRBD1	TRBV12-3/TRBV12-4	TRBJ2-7	CASRTGSTYEQYF	TGTGCCTCGCGGACAGGGTCCACCTACGAGCAGTACTTC
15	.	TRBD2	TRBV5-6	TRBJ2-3	CASSARAGDTDTQYF	TGTGCCAGCAGCGCGCGGGCGGGAGATACAGATACGCAGTATTTT
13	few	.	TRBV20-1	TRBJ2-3	CSASLVSTDTQYF	TGCAGTGCTAGTTTGGTCAGCACAGATACGCAGTATTTT
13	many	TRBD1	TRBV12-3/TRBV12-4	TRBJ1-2	CASSPRGYYGYTF	TGTGCCAGCAGTCCCAGGGGGTACTATGGCTACACCTTC
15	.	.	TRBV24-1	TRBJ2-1	CATSDFGAGTDEQFF	TGTGCCACCAGTGATTTTGGTGCGGGTACCGATGAGCAGTTCTTC
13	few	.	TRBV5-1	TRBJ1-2	CASSDGLRGGYTF	TGCGCCAGCAGCGACGGGCTAAGGGGCGGCTACACCTTC
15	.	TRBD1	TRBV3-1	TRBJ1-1	CASSQLTGLDTEAFF	TGTGCCAGCAGCCAGTTGACAGGGCTGGACACTGAAGCTTTCTTT
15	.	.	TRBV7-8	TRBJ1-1	CASSFRVAGGTEAFF	TGTGCCAGCAGTTTCCGAGTGGCGGGGGGAACTGAAGCTTTCTTT
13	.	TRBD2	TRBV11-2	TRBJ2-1	CASSLERTSEQFF	TGTGCCAGCAGCTTAGAGAGGACTAGCGAGCAGTTCTTC
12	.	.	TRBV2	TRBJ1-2	CASRAAGWGYTF	TGTGCCAGCAGAGCCGCCGGCTGGGGCTACACCTTC
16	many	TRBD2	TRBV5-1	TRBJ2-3	CASSSGTSGSTDTQYF	TGTGCCAGCAGCTCCGGGACTAGCGGGAGCACAGATACGCAGTATTTT
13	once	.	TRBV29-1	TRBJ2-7	CSVARAVSYEQYF	TGCAGCGTTGCAAGGGCGGTATCCTACGAGCAGTACTTC
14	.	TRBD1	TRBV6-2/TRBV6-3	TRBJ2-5	CASSYGQDQETQYF	TGTGCCAGCAGTTATGGACAGGACCAAGAGACCCAGTACTTC
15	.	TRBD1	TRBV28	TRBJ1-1	CASSPGQGRNPEAFF	TGTGCCAGCAGTCCAGGACAGGGAAGGAACCCTGAAGCTTTCTTT
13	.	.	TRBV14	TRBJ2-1	CASSLPSAQLQFF	TGTGCCAGCAGCCTGCCGTCCGCCCAACTCCAGTTCTTC
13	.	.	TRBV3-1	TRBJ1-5	CASSRSGNQPQHF	TGTGCCAGCAGCCGATCGGGCAATCAGCCCCAGCATTTT
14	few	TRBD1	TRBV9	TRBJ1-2	CASSISGGLYGYTF	TGTGCCAGCAGCATTTCAGGGGGTCTCTATGGCTACACCTTC
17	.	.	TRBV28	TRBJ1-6	CASSPAGRSSYNSPLHF	TGTGCCAGCAGTCCCGCCGGGAGGAGCTCCTATAATTCACCCCTCCACTTT
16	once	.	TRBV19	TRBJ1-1	CASSIGQEGLGTEAFF	TGTGCCAGTAGTATAGGGCAGGAGGGCTTAGGCACTGAAGCTTTCTTT
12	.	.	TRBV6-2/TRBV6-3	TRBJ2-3	CASSDGGYTQYF	TGTGCCAGCAGTGACGGTGGTTATACGCAGTATTTT
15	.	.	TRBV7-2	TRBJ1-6	CASSLFRQDNSPLHF	TGTGCCAGCAGCTTATTCAGACAGGATAATTCACCCCTCCACTTT
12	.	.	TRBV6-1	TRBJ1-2	CASSEQGGGYTF	TGTGCCAGCAGTGAACAGGGTGGGGGCTACACCTTC
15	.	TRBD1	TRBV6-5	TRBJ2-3	CASRGTGGPTDTQYF	TGTGCCAGCAGGGGGACAGGGGGGCCCACAGATACGCAGTATTTT
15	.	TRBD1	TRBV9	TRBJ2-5	CASSATGTGQETQYF	TGTGCCAGCAGCGCCACCGGGACAGGGCAAGAGACCCAGTACTTC
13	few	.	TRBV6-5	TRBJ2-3	CASSRDPGDTQYF	TGTGCCAGCAGCAGGGACCCGGGGGATACGCAGTATTTT
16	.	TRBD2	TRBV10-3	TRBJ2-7	CAISDLAGPSYNEQYF	TGTGCCATCAGTGATCTAGCGGGACCCTCCTACAATGAGCAGTACTTC